The sequence of this T cell receptor beta chain was determined in a study of vaccination and CD4 T cells after COVID-19. Study context: Four females and six males made up the convalescents, with two Hispanic.

Germline CDR1 LNHDA, CDR2 SQIVND (reference sequence). The germline V and J ends were trimmed by 6 bases and 3 bases, with 21 bases remaining between them. The CDR3 covers 16 residues. Treatment noted: approximately 11-day PBMC culture with coronavirus spike peptide pools or control peptides (ViraFEST assay). Fewer than 2.5 million PBMCs per well were cultured with approximately 10 IU/ml IL-2 and 9 to 10 ug/ml peptide pools. Sequenced with the Oncomine TCR Beta short-read assay was DNA taken from cultured CD4+ T cells. TCRdb reprocessed the PCR reads via MiXCR and lists one record per CDR3 protein. The sample has about 18,000 distinct CDR3 sequences, less than 65% seen once. For this clonotype: No antigen is known for it.

This receptor was obtained from a human donor who had recovered from COVID-19. The chain combines TRBV19 with TRBJ2-7; D is perhaps TRBD1 or TRBD2 (6 bases each). The source material was CD4+ T cells from blood, cultured in vitro. CDR3 DNA: TGTGCCAGTAGCATGCCAGGGGCATCGGAGGGCTACGAGCAGTACTTC. Protein: CASSMPGASEGYEQYF.